This TCR beta chain came from a study of a mutant IDH1 vaccine in newly diagnosed glioma. Across the study: Patients had received radiotherapy, temozolomide, or both previously, most receiving both. Findings and caveats of the study: Pseudoprogression apparently lacked any relation to changes in top peripheral T cell clonotypes.

Time point of the sample: baseline, week 1 (first vaccination visit). The treatment is: pre-vaccination baseline after standard-of-care therapy. Trimming removed 5 bases at V and 5 bases at J, with 13 bases between. The length of the CDR3 is 13 residues. Per the germline V gene, CDR1 is PRHDT and CDR2 is FYEKMQ (reference sequence). Generated by immunoSEQ multiplex PCR, the TCRdb table keeps only in-frame clones and is missing some. Here the sample spans tens of thousands of clones, approximately 93% being singletons. This clone was picked up one time. Its antigen is undetermined. The TCR originated in a man aged 25-45 years with glioma. J is TRBJ2-7 and V is TRBV13; D is uncertain. This specimen was PBMCs, taken from a glioma patient treated with radiotherapy, temozolomide or both. As DNA, the CDR3 is TGTGCCAGCAGCCCCAGGCAGTTCAACGAGCAGTACTTC. Encoded protein: CASSPRQFNEQYF.